This T cell receptor (beta chain) was observed in a study of T cell changes during pregnancy in multiple sclerosis (dated by TCRdb to 2018 to 2020). About the full investigation: The study examined how the T cell repertoire changed over the course of pregnancy in women with multiple sclerosis.

As for this clone: Its binding antigen is unknown. No base qualities exist here, and no much larger clone lies one base off it.

The library was generated by the immunoSEQ multiplex PCR assay. This immuneACCESS table, as held by TCRdb, lists in-frame sequences with V and J called but not all clones. Of the missing ones, under half trace to an unresolved V gene in checked studies; the others have no known cause. The sample table shows 39,000 or so clones, and approximately 91% are seen once. The ten most abundant clones make up around 0.4% of the sample. The germline V gene (reference sequence) sets CDR1 to MNHEY and CDR2 to SMNVEV. From cysteine to phenylalanine, the CDR3 is 14 amino acids long. The retained sequence is limited to the CDR3, 42 bases, with the frame set at the first base. Here V drops 6 bases and J drops 5 bases, and the junction holds 9 bases not matched to any gene.

The rearranged chain carries TRBV27 and TRBJ2-5; 7 bases in the junction line up with TRBD1. This TCR was recovered from a female donor in good health, enrolled as a control in a pregnancy study. The sample was CD4+ T cells from peripheral blood mononuclear cells, taken after pregnancy. The CDR3 sequence is CASSPGQVGETQYF. The nucleotide sequence is TGTGCCAGCAGCCCTGGACAGGTCGGGGAGACCCAGTACTTC.